These 31 T cell receptor beta chains were all obtained from the same sample, sequenced in a study of T cells in Graves' hyperthyroidism and ophthalmopathy. The TCR beta CDR3 regions underwent amplification using RNA transcripts as the source. RT-PCR in the first round (using the HTBI primer set) targeted the TCR CDR3. TCRdb redid the calling of the multiplex PCR reads with MiXCR, one entry per CDR3 protein. The table includes about 570,000 distinct CDR3 sequences, roughly 50% detected once. Sequencing was performed on peripheral blood or thyroid tissue (not recorded which). The receptors stem from an adult woman with Graves' disease, either hyperthyroidism or ophthalmopathy (not recorded which).

V gene TRBV7-9 combines with J gene TRBJ2-7; D is unresolved. The CDR3 length is 12 residues. Germline assignment: CDR1 SEHNR and CDR2 FQNEAQ (reference sequence). Trimming stripped 8 bases from V and 4 bases from J, with 12 bases between. Here the CDR3 reads CASYASPYEQYF. The CDR3 DNA follows: TGTGCCAGCTACGCGTCACCTTACGAGCAGTACTTC.

This clonotype was recorded at least ten times. The J gene is TRBJ1-5, the V gene TRBV4-1, with 9 bases matching TRBD1. Germline V gives CDR1 MGHRA, CDR2 YSYEKL. The junction had 10 bases not matched to a gene; V was cut back by 4 bases and J by 15 bases. This CDR3 is built from 13 residues. In DNA form, the CDR3 reads TGCGCCAGCAGCCCACCGGGACAGGGCCGACGGCATTTT. It is translated as CASSPPGQGRRHF.

This clonotype was recorded many times. V gene TRBV12-3 or TRBV12-4 combines with J gene TRBJ1-2, with D unclear. V was shortened by 0 bases and J by 7 bases, with 6 bases between the two germline ends. This CDR3 is built from 12 residues. The DNA of the CDR3 is TGTGCCAGCAGTTTAGCTACTACTGGCTACACCTTC. Amino acids: CASSLATTGYTF.

This clonotype was found many times. V usage is TRBV2 and J usage is TRBJ2-5, with 9 bases fitting TRBD1. The CDR3 is 14 residues long. J was trimmed by 4 bases and V by 8 bases; bases with no gene match: 8. CDR1 and CDR2 (germline): SNHLY, FYNNEI. This chain's CDR3 is CASHGTGLTETQYF. The CDR3 coding sequence is TGTGCCAGCCATGGGACAGGGTTAACAGAGACCCAGTACTTC.

This chain links TRBV19 with TRBJ1-5; unclear D gene. Germline-derived CDR1 and CDR2 are LNHDA and SQIVND (reference sequence). This CDR3 has 14 amino acids. V dropped 6 bases and J dropped 0 bases, with 9 bases sitting between them. DNA of the CDR3: TGTGCCAGTAGGGCAGGCAATAGCAATCAGCCCCAGCATTTT. As protein: CASRAGNSNQPQHF.

This clonotype was picked up many times. J is TRBJ2-2 and V is TRBV7-2; the D is unclear. Germline assignment: CDR1 SGHTA and CDR2 FQGNSA. The CDR3 runs to 16 residues. The ends were cut back, 5 bases at V and 3 bases at J, with 16 bases in the middle. CDR3 sequence reads: CASSTPRATHTGELFF. In DNA form, the CDR3 reads TGTGCCAGCAGCACCCCCCGGGCTACCCACACCGGGGAGCTGTTTTTT.

As for this clonotype: A single base separates this from a much larger clone, so it may be a read error. The chain couples TRBV3-1 to TRBJ1-1, with D hard to call. The CDR3 totals 14 residues. Trimming shortened V by 8 bases and J by 3 bases, and 16 bases separated the two germline ends. Per the germline V gene, CDR1 is LGHDT and CDR2 is YNNKEL (reference sequence). The CDR3: CASGPSGKDTEAFF. The DNA for the CDR3 is TGTGCCAGCGGCCCCTCGGGGAAAGACACTGAAGCTTTCTTT.

V and J are TRBV29-1 and TRBJ1-1, with D possibly TRBD1 on 6 matching bases. Per germline, CDR1 SQVTM and CDR2 ANQGSEA. The V and J ends lost 3 bases and 6 bases respectively, with 17 bases between them. The CDR3 length is 14 residues. CDR3 region: CSVDVPTGASEAFF. The CDR3 DNA follows: TGCAGCGTTGACGTACCGACAGGAGCATCTGAAGCTTTCTTT.

The V gene is TRBV7-8, the J gene TRBJ1-5; no reliable D call. The germline gives CDR1 SGHVS, CDR2 FQNEAQ. This CDR3 comprises 12 residues. The V end lost 8 bases, the J end lost 5 bases, and 10 bases lay between the germline ends. This chain's CDR3 is CASATRDQPQHF. The CDR3 DNA is TGTGCCAGCGCGACCCGGGATCAGCCCCAGCATTTT.

This clonotype has ten or more counts. The J gene is TRBJ2-5, the V gene TRBV7-6; no firm D call. The CDR3 contains 12 residues. Germline values: CDR1 SGHVS, CDR2 FNYEAQ. Trimming took 4 bases from V and 2 from J, leaving 5 bases between them. The CDR3 is CASSSIQETQYF. DNA of the CDR3: TGTGCCAGCAGCTCCATACAAGAGACCCAGTACTTC.

The chain combines TRBV7-9 with TRBJ1-3, with TRBD1 matching over 9 bases. The CDR3 is 15 amino acids. The J segment lost 3 bases and the V segment lost 6 bases, leaving 6 bases of the junction unmatched. Germline V lookup: CDR1 SEHNR, CDR2 FQNEAQ (reference sequence). CDR3 residues: CASRAGTGSGNTIYF. DNA of the CDR3: TGTGCCAGCAGGGCCGGGACAGGGAGTGGAAACACCATATATTTT.

The V call is TRBV2, the J call TRBJ2-5; D remains unclear. CDR1 and CDR2 from the germline V gene are SNHLY and FYNNEI. Trimming pared 3 bases from V and 4 bases from J, leaving 9 bases between. The CDR3 covers 13 residues. CDR3 nucleotides: TGTGCCAGCAGTGACACGTCCAGAGAGACCCAGTACTTC. Protein: CASSDTSRETQYF. Complete variable domain (other parts from reference TRBV2 and TRBJ2-5): EPEVTQTPSHQVTQMGQEVILRCVPISNHLYFYWYRQILGQKVEFLVSFYNNEISEKSEIFDDQFSVERPDGSNFTLKIRSTKLEDSAMYFCASSDTSRETQYFGPGTRLLVL.

In this sample, this clonotype turned up a few times. The chain has TRBV5-5 and TRBJ2-5; unclear D gene. With 0 bases removed from V and 3 bases from J, the gap between germline ends came to 12 bases. Germline lookup yields CDR1 SGHKS and CDR2 YYEKEE (reference sequence). CDR3 length: 15 amino acids. The CDR3 here is CASSLGSTDEETQYF. Here the CDR3 DNA reads TGTGCCAGCAGCTTGGGGTCTACGGACGAAGAGACCCAGTACTTC.

J is TRBJ2-7 and V is TRBV6-1; 7 bases align to TRBD1. There are 13 residues in the CDR3. With 8 bases clipped from V and 2 bases from J, the junction kept 6 bases outside the gene matches. The germline gives CDR1 MNHNS, CDR2 SASEGT. For the CDR3, the DNA is TGTGCCAGCTTGTTGCAGGGGGCCTACGAGCAGTACTTC. Protein product: CASLLQGAYEQYF.

This clonotype was recorded at least ten times. The genes are TRBV5-1 and TRBJ2-5; TRBD2 matches at 10 bases. V shed 2 bases, J shed 2 bases, and the junction held 6 bases outside the gene matches. Germline lookup yields CDR1 SGHRS and CDR2 YFSETQ. This CDR3 is built from 16 residues. The CDR3 DNA reads as TGCGCCAGCAGCTTCGGCAGGACTAGCGGTCAAGAGACCCAGTACTTC. Translating gives CASSFGRTSGQETQYF. Full variable domain (outside the CDR3, taken from reference TRBV5-1 and TRBJ2-5): KAGVTQTPRYLIKTRGQQVTLSCSPISGHRSVSWYQQTPGQGLQFLFEYFSETQRNKGNFPGRFSGRQFSNSRSEMNVSTLELGDSALYLCASSFGRTSGQETQYFGPGTRLLVL.

The chain has TRBV11-2 and TRBJ2-1, with unresolved D. From germline, CDR1 is SGHAT and CDR2 FQNNGV. This CDR3 spans 13 amino acids. The V end lost 3 bases, the J end lost 2 bases, and 5 bases lay between the germline ends. The chain's CDR3 is CASSLATYNEQFF. Written as DNA, the CDR3 is TGTGCCAGCAGCTTGGCTACCTACAATGAGCAGTTCTTC. The variable domain in full, completed from reference TRBV11-2 and TRBJ2-1, reads EAGVAQSPRYKIIEKRQSVAFWCNPISGHATLYWYQQILGQGPKLLIQFQNNGVVDDSQLPKDRFSAERLKGVDSTLKIQPAKLEDSAVYLCASSLATYNEQFFGPGTRLTVL.

This clonotype came up many times. DNA of the CDR3: TGTGCCAGCAGCCATCTGGGAGCTGGAAACACCATATATTTT. It yields the protein CASSHLGAGNTIYF. The chain recombines TRBV7-6 with TRBJ1-3; unclear D gene. Germline CDR1 SGHVS, CDR2 FNYEAQ. V lost 5 bases and J lost 2, with 10 bases in between. The CDR3 consists of 14 residues.

At least ten counts were recorded for this clonotype. V usage is TRBV7-9 and J usage is TRBJ2-7, with unresolved D. The CDR3 length is 13 residues. Germline CDR1 SEHNR, CDR2 FQNEAQ (reference sequence). Trimming removed 1 base at V and 4 bases at J, with 8 bases between. The DNA of the CDR3 is TGTGCCAGCAGCTTAGTAGGGTTATACGAGCAGTACTTC. It is translated as CASSLVGLYEQYF.

In its sample, this clonotype was seen many times. The chain uses TRBV20-1 and TRBJ1-5; D uncertain. Germline CDR1 is DFQATT and CDR2 is SNEGSKA (reference sequence). The CDR3 is 16 amino acids. The V gene lost 0 bases and the J gene lost 2 bases, with 14 bases spanning the gap. The CDR3 nucleotides read TGCAGTGCTAGAGATCGTCGGGGAGGGCGCAATCAGCCCCAGCATTTT. It specifies CSARDRRGGRNQPQHF.

This clonotype appeared a few times. The V call is TRBV5-6, the J call TRBJ2-7; D is uncertain. Trimming took 0 bases from V and 12 from J, leaving 4 bases between them. This CDR3 has 9 amino acids. The V gene's germline CDR1 is SGHDT and CDR2 YYEEEE. CDR3 amino acids: CASSLGRYF. The CDR3 DNA reads as TGTGCCAGCAGCTTGGGGCGGTACTTC.

The chain recombines TRBV10-3 with TRBJ1-2; the D gene is possibly TRBD1 (5 bases). CDR3 length: 14 residues. Germline CDR1 reads ENHRY; CDR2 reads SYGVKD. Trimming pared 2 bases from V and 1 base from J, leaving 8 bases between. CDR3 DNA sequence: TGTGCCATCAGTGAGGAGGGGATTAACTATGGCTACACCTTC. Protein: CAISEEGINYGYTF.

This clonotype was recorded only once. The rearrangement joins TRBV7-6 to TRBJ1-1, with 8 nucleotides matching TRBD1. Losses at the gene ends were 0 bases for V and 7 bases for J; bases not matched to a gene: 7. This CDR3 region has 15 residues. CDR1 and CDR2 (germline): SGHVS, FNYEAQ. The CDR3 loop reads CASSLAGTGVIEAFF. Here the CDR3 DNA reads TGTGCCAGCAGCTTAGCCGGGACAGGAGTGATTGAAGCTTTCTTT.

This clonotype was picked up a small number of times. The chain has TRBV7-2 and TRBJ1-2; 7 bases are shared with TRBD1. The CDR3 sequence is 11 residues long. Germline CDR1 SGHTA, CDR2 FQGNSA. With V trimmed by 5 bases and J by 10 bases, 4 bases remained unmatched. CDR3 sequence: CASSPGGAYTF. The CDR3 DNA is TGTGCCAGCAGCCCAGGGGGGGCCTACACCTTC.

This clonotype was found many times. This sequence may be a read error, since a much larger clone differs from it by one base. V and J are TRBV15 and TRBJ2-5; D is uncertain. The CDR3 contains 13 residues. Trimming removed 0 bases at V and 6 bases at J, with 8 bases between. Germline values: CDR1 LNHNV, CDR2 YYDKDF (reference sequence). The CDR3 region has the DNA TGTGCCACCAGCAGAGATGAGGTGAAGACCCAGTACTTC. Translating it yields CATSRDEVKTQYF.

The chain links TRBV10-3 to TRBJ1-6, with D perhaps matching TRBD1 (5 bases). V dropped 6 bases and J dropped 9 bases, with 21 bases sitting between them. The CDR3 length is 16 residues. Germline V gene data show CDR1 as ENHRY and CDR2 as SYGVKD. The CDR3 loop reads CAIREPGAGPGSPLHF. The CDR3 region has the DNA TGTGCCATCAGAGAGCCCGGTGCAGGGCCGGGTTCACCCCTCCACTTT.

The chain links TRBV18 to TRBJ1-4; 9 bases fit TRBD1. This CDR3 has 15 amino acids. V shed 3 bases and J 8 bases; nucleotides not matched to a gene: 7. Germline-derived CDR1 and CDR2 are KGHSH and LQKENI. The DNA for the CDR3 is TGTGCCAGCTCACCCGGACAGGGGTTGGTCGAAAAACTGTTTTTT. Amino acid sequence: CASSPGQGLVEKLFF. The whole variable domain, remainder taken from reference TRBV18 and TRBJ1-4, is NAGVMQNPRHLVRRRGQEARLRCSPMKGHSHVYWYRQLPEEGLKFMVYLQKENIIDESGMPKERFSAEFPKEGPSILRIQQVVRGDSAAYFCASSPGQGLVEKLFFGSGTQLSVL.

This clonotype was recorded at least ten times. The chain uses TRBV20-1 and TRBJ2-7; D is possibly TRBD2 (5 bases). The germline gives CDR1 DFQATT, CDR2 SNEGSKA (reference sequence). V was pared by 0 bases and J by 1 base, with 10 bases between. This CDR3 is built from 14 residues. CDR3 nucleotide sequence: TGCAGTGCTAGAGATCGCGGGCGGTCCTACGAGCAGTACTTC. Encoded protein: CSARDRGRSYEQYF.

This clonotype was found many times. The chain is built from TRBV6-2 or TRBV6-3 and TRBJ2-5, with D perhaps TRBD2 (6 bases). The V gene's germline CDR1 is MNHEY and CDR2 SVGEGT. This CDR3 is built from 14 residues. The V end lost 8 bases, the J end lost 6 bases, and 19 bases lay between the germline ends. The CDR3 DNA reads as TGTGCCAGCGGAGGGTGGGGCGGGGATCAGACCCAGTACTTC. This encodes CASGGWGGDQTQYF.

This chain uses TRBV11-2 with TRBJ1-2; D might be TRBD1 (5 bases). In germline, CDR1 is SGHAT, CDR2 FQNNGV. The CDR3 contains 15 residues. V was shortened by 1 base and J by 4 bases, with 13 bases between the two germline ends. The CDR3 reads CASSLGEDTLYGYTF. CDR3 DNA sequence: TGTGCCAGCAGCTTAGGTGAGGACACCCTCTATGGCTACACCTTC. The entire variable domain, with the rest obtained from reference TRBV11-2 and TRBJ1-2, is as follows: EAGVAQSPRYKIIEKRQSVAFWCNPISGHATLYWYQQILGQGPKLLIQFQNNGVVDDSQLPKDRFSAERLKGVDSTLKIQPAKLEDSAVYLCASSLGEDTLYGYTFGSGTRLTVV.

Comment on this clonotype: At one of its ends the junction is not consistent with the germline gene, which may arise from a read error. The rearrangement joins TRBV9 to TRBJ2-7, with D perhaps matching TRBD1 or TRBD2 (5 bases each). The length of the CDR3 is 15 residues. CDR1 and CDR2 (germline): SGDLS, YYNGEE. The CDR3 DNA follows: TGTGCCAGCACCCTTCACGGGCAGGGTTCCGGGGAGCTGTACTTC. Translated: CASTLHGQGSGELYF.

This clonotype has only a few counts. Since the CDR3 does not end with the conserved phenylalanine or tryptophan, this likely comes from a read error. It is unclear where the CDR3 begins or ends on the DNA, so no DNA is shown, and the CDR3 is as TCRdb lists it. The rearrangement links TRBV20-1 to TRBJ1-6. The CDR3 contains 10 residues when both ends are counted. Per the germline V gene, CDR1 is DFQATT and CDR2 is SNEGSKA (reference sequence). The CDR3: CSARSAGAYY.